The sequence of this T cell receptor beta chain was determined in a study of OX40 agonist ivuxolimab in advanced cancers. In the study overall: Every 2 weeks, patients received ivuxolimab intravenously, dosed at 0.01 to 10 mg/kg.

Germline CDR1 MNHEY, CDR2 SVGAGI. Trimming cost V 0 bases and J 4 bases, with 15 bases left between them. The CDR3 runs to 16 residues. Samples were taken at baseline and on day 1 of cycles 4 and 7. Profiled with immunoSEQ multiplex PCR; TCRdb holds only in-frame clones, not every one. This sample has tens of thousands of clones, with around nine tenths found just once. The clonotype comes from an adult with an advanced solid tumor such as melanoma, head and neck, liver or kidney cancer. V gene TRBV6-5 combines with J gene TRBJ1-2, with D possibly TRBD1 on 6 matching bases. The sequencing used CD4+ or CD8+ T cells sorted from blood, collected in a trial of the OX40 agonist ivuxolimab. The CDR3 loop reads CASSYSGGGASYGYTF. DNA of the CDR3: TGTGCCAGCAGTTACTCCGGGGGGGGCGCCTCCTATGGCTACACCTTC.